The source of this T cell receptor (beta chain) is a study of blood T cell repertoires in COVID-19. The repertoire was sequenced with immunoSEQ multiplex PCR; TCRdb's copy has only in-frame clones and lacks some. The repertoire consists of more than 15,000 clones, with 81% occurring once and the leading ten covering about 14%. This CDR3 has 14 residues. V was trimmed by 3 bases and J by 6 bases, leaving 12 bases between them. The germline CDR1 and CDR2 sequences are ENHRY and SYGVKD. Sequencing was done on a sample of peripheral blood. J is TRBJ2-1 and V is TRBV10-3; no definite D call. The TCR comes from a middle-aged man with active or convalescent COVID-19. CDR3 sequence reads: CAISDPGFGNEQFF. CDR3 DNA: TGTGCCATCAGTGACCCCGGGTTTGGCAATGAGCAGTTCTTC.